One sample yielded the 13 T cell receptor beta chains listed below, sequenced in a study of cytomegalovirus exposure and HLA in healthy donors. A multiplex PCR was run with 60 Vbeta primers and 13 Jbeta primers. Sequencing used immunoSEQ multiplex PCR; TCRdb keeps in-frame clones, though not all of them. The sample lists about 130,000 clones, around 80% occurring once. Source material: PBMCs. These TCRs come from a young man in good health.

On this clone itself: At one end the junction does not follow the germline gene, possibly because of a read error. The chain couples TRBV7-9 to TRBJ2-7; unclear D gene. CDR1 is SEHNR and CDR2 is FQNEAQ in the germline V gene (reference sequence). The CDR3 consists of 12 residues. CDR3 region: CAGSLVSGEQYF. CDR3 nucleotides: TGTGCCGGCAGCTTAGTGTCGGGCGAGCAGTACTTC.

The sample holds a few counts of this clone. This chain uses TRBV15 with TRBJ2-3; D is possibly TRBD1 (5 bases). V lost 0 bases and J lost 1, with 5 bases in between. The CDR3 loop spans 14 amino acids. CDR1 is LNHNV, CDR2 YYDKDF, per germline (reference sequence). The CDR3 DNA reads TGTGCCACCAGCAGAGACAGGGGCACAGATACGCAGTATTTT. As protein: CATSRDRGTDTQYF. The entire variable domain, with the rest obtained from reference TRBV15 and TRBJ2-3, is as follows: DAMVIQNPRYQVTQFGKPVTLSCSQTLNHNVMYWYQQKSSQAPKLLFHYYDKDFNNEADTPDNFQSRRPNTSFCFLDIRSPGLGDTAMYLCATSRDRGTDTQYFGPGTRLTVL.

This clone was counted a single time. V gene TRBV5-6 combines with J gene TRBJ2-3; TRBD1 might be the D (7 bases). V gave up 2 bases and J gave up 7 bases, with 23 bases separating them. The CDR3 spans 17 residues. CDR1 SGHDT and CDR2 YYEEEE come from the germline V gene. This CDR3 is CASSLQGSGVLINTQYF. The CDR3 region has the DNA TGTGCCAGCAGCTTACAGGGGTCGGGAGTATTAATAAATACGCAGTATTTT. The variable domain in full, completed from reference TRBV5-6 and TRBJ2-3, reads DAGVTQSPTHLIKTRGQQVTLRCSPKSGHDTVSWYQQALGQGPQFIFQYYEEEERQRGNFPDRFSGHQFPNYSSELNVNALLLGDSALYLCASSLQGSGVLINTQYFGPGTRLTVL.

The genes are TRBV29-1 and TRBJ2-1; D may be TRBD1 (5 bases). With 4 bases removed from V and 6 bases from J, the gap between germline ends came to 7 bases. This CDR3 contains 11 residues. Germline lookup yields CDR1 SQVTM and CDR2 ANQGSEA. Here the CDR3 reads CSVATGNEQFF. CDR3 coding DNA: TGCAGCGTTGCCACAGGCAATGAGCAGTTCTTC.

This clone appeared a single time. The chain combines TRBV4-2 with TRBJ2-3, with 15 bases lining up with TRBD2. The V segment lost 2 bases and the J segment 4 bases; nucleotides outside the gene matches: 4. This CDR3 comprises 17 residues. CDR1 is LGHNA, CDR2 YNFKEQ, per germline. This CDR3 reads CASSQPGTSGRPDTQYF. The CDR3, as DNA: TGTGCCAGCAGCCAACCGGGGACTAGCGGGAGGCCAGATACGCAGTATTTT.

This sequence joins TRBV10-3 and TRBJ2-1; TRBD2 matches at 11 bases. This CDR3 contains 15 residues. Germline CDR1 is ENHRY and CDR2 is SYGVKD. Trimming took 6 bases from V and 4 from J; bases not matched to a gene: 5. CDR3 loop: CAISPGLAGYNEQFF. CDR3 bases: TGTGCCATCAGCCCCGGACTAGCGGGTTACAATGAGCAGTTCTTC.

This clone appeared a single time. The chain joins TRBV19 to TRBJ1-1; D remains ambiguous. V was clipped by 6 bases and J by 1 base, with 3 bases between them. The CDR3 covers 11 residues. In germline, CDR1 is LNHDA, CDR2 SQIVND (reference sequence). The CDR3 region has the DNA TGTGCCAGTAGCAGGAACACTGAAGCTTTCTTT. Protein product: CASSRNTEAFF.

This clone was recorded once. This sequence joins TRBV5-4 and TRBJ2-2; 8 bases match TRBD2. Trimming at V came to 0 bases and at J to 1 base, leaving 2 bases not matched to a gene. CDR1 and CDR2 (germline): SGHNT, YYREEE (reference sequence). CDR3 length equals 16 residues. CDR3 DNA: TGTGCCAGCAGCTTGGGCCTAGCGGGGAACACCGGGGAGCTGTTTTTT. Translating it yields CASSLGLAGNTGELFF.

The chain joins TRBV2 to TRBJ2-1, with 12 bases matching TRBD2. The CDR3 is 14 amino acids. The V gene's germline CDR1 is SNHLY and CDR2 FYNNEI. Germline trimming cut 8 bases from V and 6 bases from J; bases unmatched to any gene: 5. CDR3 coding DNA: TGTGCCAGCCTCTCTAGCGGGAGGGCCAATGAGCAGTTCTTC. This gives the protein CASLSSGRANEQFF.

V gene TRBV19 combines with J gene TRBJ1-2; no clear D. The CDR3 has 11 amino acids. The V gene's germline CDR1 is LNHDA and CDR2 SQIVND (reference sequence). Trimming shortened V by 5 bases and J by 4 bases, and 5 bases separated the two germline ends. This CDR3 reads CASSGGYGYTF. As DNA, the CDR3 is TGTGCCAGTAGTGGCGGCTATGGCTACACCTTC.

V usage is TRBV15 and J usage is TRBJ2-5; 13 bases fit TRBD2. This CDR3 comprises 16 residues. Germline trimming cut 1 base from V and 5 bases from J; bases unmatched to any gene: 4. Looked up from germline, CDR1 is LNHNV and CDR2 is YYDKDF (reference sequence). In DNA form, the CDR3 reads TGTGCCACCAGCAGAGGGACTAGCGGGAGAGGGGAGACCCAGTACTTC. Amino acid sequence: CATSRGTSGRGETQYF.

V is TRBV30 and J is TRBJ1-1, with a tentative D call TRBD1 (6 bases). Trimming pared 8 bases from V and 8 bases from J, leaving 9 bases between. The CDR3 is 9 amino acids. Germline lookup yields CDR1 GTSNPN and CDR2 SVGIG (reference sequence). This chain's CDR3 is CAIQGEAFF. The CDR3 coding sequence is TGTGCCATACAGGGAGAAGCTTTCTTT.

The chain couples TRBV7-3 to TRBJ2-2, with a possible D match to TRBD1 (7 bases). The V gene's germline CDR1 is SGHTA and CDR2 FQGTGA. V was trimmed by 5 bases and J by 4 bases, leaving 11 bases between them. There are 14 residues in the CDR3. Here the CDR3 reads CASSPQGGTGELFF. As DNA, the CDR3 is TGTGCCAGCAGCCCCCAGGGGGGCACCGGGGAGCTGTTTTTT.